The sequence of this T cell receptor (beta chain) was determined in a study of T cells in Graves' hyperthyroidism and ophthalmopathy. This clonotype was detected only a few times. The antigen is unknown. Study-wide points: Prediction of ophthalmopathy progression came a median approximately 6.6 months pre-onset. Most expanded thyroid clonotypes above 0.001 recurred in blood.

Lactation, pregnancy, other autoimmune disease or uncontrolled infection excluded patients. PBMCs were sourced from less than 12 ml fresh peripheral blood. Germline CDR1 is SQVTM and CDR2 is ANQGSEA. The CDR3 has 15 residues. V shed 2 bases and J 2 bases; nucleotides not matched to a gene: 5. From RNA transcripts, TCR beta CDR3 regions were amplified. First-round RT-PCR targeting the TCR CDR3 was performed with the HTBI primer set. One entry per CDR3 protein, called by TCRdb with MiXCR from the multiplex PCR reads. Counted here are hundreds of thousands of distinct CDR3 sequences, less than 25% occurring once; the ten biggest clones make up 34%.

The TCR comes from a man in his thirties or forties with Graves' ophthalmopathy. V usage is TRBV29-1 and J usage is TRBJ2-7, with 11 bases identical to TRBD1. Source material: blood. CDR3 in DNA: TGCAGCGTTGAAAGAGGACAGGGGGCCCCCTACGAGCAGTACTTC. It translates to CSVERGQGAPYEQYF.